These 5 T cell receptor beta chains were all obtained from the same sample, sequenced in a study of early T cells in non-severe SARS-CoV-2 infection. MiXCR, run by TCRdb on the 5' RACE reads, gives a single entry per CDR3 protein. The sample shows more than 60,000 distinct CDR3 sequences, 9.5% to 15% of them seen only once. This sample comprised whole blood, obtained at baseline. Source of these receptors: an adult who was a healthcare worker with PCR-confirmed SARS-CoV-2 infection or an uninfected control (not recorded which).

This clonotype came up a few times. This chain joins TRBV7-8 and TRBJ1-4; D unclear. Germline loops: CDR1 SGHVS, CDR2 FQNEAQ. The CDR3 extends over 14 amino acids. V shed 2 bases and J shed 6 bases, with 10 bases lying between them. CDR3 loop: CASSLLQPDEKLFF. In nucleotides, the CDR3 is TGTGCCAGCAGCTTACTCCAGCCAGATGAAAAACTGTTTTTT.

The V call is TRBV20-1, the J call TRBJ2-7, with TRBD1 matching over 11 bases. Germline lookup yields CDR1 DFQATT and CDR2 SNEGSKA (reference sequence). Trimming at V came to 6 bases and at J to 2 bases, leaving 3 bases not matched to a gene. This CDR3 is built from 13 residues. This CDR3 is CSARTGGPYEQYF. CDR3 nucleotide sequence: TGCAGTGCCAGGACAGGGGGCCCCTACGAGCAGTACTTC.

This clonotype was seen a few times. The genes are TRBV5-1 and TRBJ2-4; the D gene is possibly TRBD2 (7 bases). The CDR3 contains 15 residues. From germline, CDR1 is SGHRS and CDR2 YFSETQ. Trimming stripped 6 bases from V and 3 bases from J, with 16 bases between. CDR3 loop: CASTPGGGDKNIQYF. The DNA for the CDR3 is TGCGCCAGCACCCCAGGAGGGGGGGACAAAAACATTCAGTACTTC. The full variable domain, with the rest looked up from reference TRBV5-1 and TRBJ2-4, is KAGVTQTPRYLIKTRGQQVTLSCSPISGHRSVSWYQQTPGQGLQFLFEYFSETQRNKGNFPGRFSGRQFSNSRSEMNVSTLELGDSALYLCASTPGGGDKNIQYFGAGTRLSVL.

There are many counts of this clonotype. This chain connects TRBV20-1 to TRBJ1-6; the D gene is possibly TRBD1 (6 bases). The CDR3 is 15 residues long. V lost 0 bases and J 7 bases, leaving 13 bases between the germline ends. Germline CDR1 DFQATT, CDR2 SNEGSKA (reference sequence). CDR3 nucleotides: TGCAGTGCTAGAGAGGGGGGGGCTCAAAATTCACCCCTCCACTTT. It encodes CSAREGGAQNSPLHF.

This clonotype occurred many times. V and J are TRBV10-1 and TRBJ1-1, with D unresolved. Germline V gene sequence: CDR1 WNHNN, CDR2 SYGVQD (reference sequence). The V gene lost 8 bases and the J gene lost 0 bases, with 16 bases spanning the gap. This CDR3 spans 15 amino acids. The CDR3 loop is CASRDRAAVNTEAFF. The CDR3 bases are TGCGCCAGCCGAGACCGGGCCGCAGTGAACACTGAAGCTTTCTTT.